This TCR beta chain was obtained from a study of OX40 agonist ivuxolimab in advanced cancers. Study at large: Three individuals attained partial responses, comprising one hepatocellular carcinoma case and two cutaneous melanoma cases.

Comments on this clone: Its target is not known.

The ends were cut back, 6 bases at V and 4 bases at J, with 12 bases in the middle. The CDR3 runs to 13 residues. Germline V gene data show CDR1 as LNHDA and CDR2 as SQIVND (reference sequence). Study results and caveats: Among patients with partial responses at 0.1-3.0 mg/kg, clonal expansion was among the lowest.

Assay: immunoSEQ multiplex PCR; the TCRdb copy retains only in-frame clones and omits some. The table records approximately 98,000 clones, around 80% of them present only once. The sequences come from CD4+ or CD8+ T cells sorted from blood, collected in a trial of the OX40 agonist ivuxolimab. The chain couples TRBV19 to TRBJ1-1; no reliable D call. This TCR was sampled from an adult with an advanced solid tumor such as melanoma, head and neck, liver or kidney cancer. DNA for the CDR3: TGTGCCAGTAGGGCCCAGGTCGGCACTGAAGCTTTCTTT. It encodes CASRAQVGTEAFF. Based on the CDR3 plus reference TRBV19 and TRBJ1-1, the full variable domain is DGGITQSPKYLFRKEGQNVTLSCEQNLNHDAMYWYRQDPGQGLRLIYYSQIVNDFQKGDIAEGYSVSREKKESFPLTVTSAQKNPTAFYLCASRAQVGTEAFFGQGTRLTVV.